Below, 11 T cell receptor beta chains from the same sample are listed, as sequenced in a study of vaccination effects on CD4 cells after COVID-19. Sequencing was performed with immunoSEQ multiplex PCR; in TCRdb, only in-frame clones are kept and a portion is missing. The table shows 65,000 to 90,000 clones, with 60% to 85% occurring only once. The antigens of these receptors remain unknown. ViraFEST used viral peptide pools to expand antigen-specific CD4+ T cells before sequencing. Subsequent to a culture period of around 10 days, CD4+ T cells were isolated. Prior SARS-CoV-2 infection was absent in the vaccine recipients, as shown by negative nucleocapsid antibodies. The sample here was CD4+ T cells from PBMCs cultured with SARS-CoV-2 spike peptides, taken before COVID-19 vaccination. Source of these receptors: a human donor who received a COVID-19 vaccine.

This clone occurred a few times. The CDR3 DNA follows: TGTGCCAGCAGCCAAGGGTACAACGAGCAGTACGTC. This sequence encodes CASSQGYNEQYV. The chain has TRBV3-1 (or the pseudogene TRBV3-2) and TRBJ2-7, with D hard to call. Germline CDR1 is LGHDT and CDR2 is YNNKEL (reference sequence). The CDR3 is made up of 12 amino acids. V lost 1 base and J lost 5, with 6 bases in between.

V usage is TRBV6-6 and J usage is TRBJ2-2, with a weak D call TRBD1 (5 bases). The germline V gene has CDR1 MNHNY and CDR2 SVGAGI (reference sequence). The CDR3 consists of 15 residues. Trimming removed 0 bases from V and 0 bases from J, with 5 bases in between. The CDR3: CASSYSGANTGELFF. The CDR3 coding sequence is TGTGCCAGCAGTTACTCAGGGGCGAACACCGGGGAGCTGTTTTTT.

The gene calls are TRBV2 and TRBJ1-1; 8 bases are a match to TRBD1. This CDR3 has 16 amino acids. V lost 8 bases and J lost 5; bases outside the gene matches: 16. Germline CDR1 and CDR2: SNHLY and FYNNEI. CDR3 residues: CASVFDAGGGQTEAFF. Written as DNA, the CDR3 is TGTGCCAGCGTCTTCGACGCAGGGGGCGGTCAGACTGAAGCTTTCTTT.

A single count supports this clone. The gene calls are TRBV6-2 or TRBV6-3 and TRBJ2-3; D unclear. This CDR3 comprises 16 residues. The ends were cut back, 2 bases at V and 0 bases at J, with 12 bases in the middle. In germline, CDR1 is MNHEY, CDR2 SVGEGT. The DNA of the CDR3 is TGTGCCAGCAGTTACGACACTGGGTCTAGCACAGATACGCAGTATTTT. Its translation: CASSYDTGSSTDTQYF.

The CDR3, as DNA: TGCGCCAGCAGCTTGGACCCGGGACGGCTCCAAGAGACCCAGTACTTC. Translated, it gives CASSLDPGRLQETQYF. The V call is TRBV5-1, the J call TRBJ2-5, with D possibly called TRBD1 or TRBD2 (5 bases each). The CDR3 runs 16 residues. V was shortened by 0 bases and J by 1 base, with 13 bases between the two germline ends. From germline, CDR1 is SGHRS and CDR2 YFSETQ. The full variable domain, rest sourced from reference TRBV5-1 and TRBJ2-5, is KAGVTQTPRYLIKTRGQQVTLSCSPISGHRSVSWYQQTPGQGLQFLFEYFSETQRNKGNFPGRFSGRQFSNSRSEMNVSTLELGDSALYLCASSLDPGRLQETQYFGPGTRLLVL.

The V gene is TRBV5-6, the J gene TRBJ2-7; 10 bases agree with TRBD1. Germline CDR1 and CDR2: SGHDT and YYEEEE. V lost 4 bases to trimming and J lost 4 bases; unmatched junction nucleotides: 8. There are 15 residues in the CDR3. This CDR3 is CASSQVGTGAYEQYV. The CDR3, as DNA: TGTGCCAGCAGCCAGGTCGGGACAGGGGCTTACGAGCAGTACGTC.

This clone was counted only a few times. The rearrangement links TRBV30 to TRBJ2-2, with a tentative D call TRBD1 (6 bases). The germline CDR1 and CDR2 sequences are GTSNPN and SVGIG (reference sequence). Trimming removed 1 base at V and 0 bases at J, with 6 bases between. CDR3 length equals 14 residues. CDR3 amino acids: CAWSGTANTGELFF. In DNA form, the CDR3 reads TGTGCCTGGAGTGGGACAGCGAACACCGGGGAGCTGTTTTTT.

In DNA form, the CDR3 reads TGTGCCAGCAGCCTCCTCGGTCCCGGGACAGGGAGGAGGACTAATGAAAAACTGTTTTTT. Translating gives CASSLLGPGTGRRTNEKLFF. V is TRBV4-2 and J is TRBJ1-4; TRBD1 agrees at 9 bases. CDR3 size: 20 residues. V dropped 4 bases and J dropped 2; count of bases not matched to a gene: 17. Germline V gene lookup returns CDR1 LGHNA and CDR2 YNFKEQ.

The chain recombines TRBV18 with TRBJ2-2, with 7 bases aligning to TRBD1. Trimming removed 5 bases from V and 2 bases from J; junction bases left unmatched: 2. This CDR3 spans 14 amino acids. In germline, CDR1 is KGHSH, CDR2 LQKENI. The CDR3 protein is CASSRDSNTGELFF. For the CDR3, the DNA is TGTGCCAGCTCAAGGGACAGCAACACCGGGGAGCTGTTTTTT.

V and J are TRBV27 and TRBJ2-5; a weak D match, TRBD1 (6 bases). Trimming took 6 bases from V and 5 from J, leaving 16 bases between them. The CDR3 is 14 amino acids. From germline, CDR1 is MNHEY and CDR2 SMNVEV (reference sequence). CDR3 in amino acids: CASRRAGVAETQYF. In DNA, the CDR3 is TGTGCCAGCAGGCGGGCAGGGGTGGCGGAGACCCAGTACTTC.

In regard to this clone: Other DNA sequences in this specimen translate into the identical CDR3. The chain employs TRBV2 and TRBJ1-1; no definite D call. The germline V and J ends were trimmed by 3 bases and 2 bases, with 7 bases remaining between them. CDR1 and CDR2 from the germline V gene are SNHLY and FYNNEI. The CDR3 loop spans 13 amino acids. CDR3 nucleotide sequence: TGTGCCAGCAGTGAGGGCGGTAACACTGAAGCTTTCTTT. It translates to CASSEGGNTEAFF.